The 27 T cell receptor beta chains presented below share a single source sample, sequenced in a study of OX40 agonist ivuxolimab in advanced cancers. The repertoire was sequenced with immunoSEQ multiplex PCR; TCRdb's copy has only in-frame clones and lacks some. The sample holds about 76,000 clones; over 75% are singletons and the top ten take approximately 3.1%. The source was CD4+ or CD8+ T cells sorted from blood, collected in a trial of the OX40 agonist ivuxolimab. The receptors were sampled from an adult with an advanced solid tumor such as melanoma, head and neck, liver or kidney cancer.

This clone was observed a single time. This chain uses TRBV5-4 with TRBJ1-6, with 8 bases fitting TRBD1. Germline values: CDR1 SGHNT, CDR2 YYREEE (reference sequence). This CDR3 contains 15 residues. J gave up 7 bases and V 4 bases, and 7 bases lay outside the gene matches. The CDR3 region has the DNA TGTGCCAGCAGCCCTCCGGGACAGGCAAATTCACCCCTCCACTTT. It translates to CASSPPGQANSPLHF.

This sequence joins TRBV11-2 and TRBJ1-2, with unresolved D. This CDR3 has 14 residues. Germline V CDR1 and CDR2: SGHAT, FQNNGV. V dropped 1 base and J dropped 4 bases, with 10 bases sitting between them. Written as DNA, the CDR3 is TGTGCCAGCAGCTTAGCATCGAGTCCCTATGGCTACACCTTC. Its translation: CASSLASSPYGYTF.

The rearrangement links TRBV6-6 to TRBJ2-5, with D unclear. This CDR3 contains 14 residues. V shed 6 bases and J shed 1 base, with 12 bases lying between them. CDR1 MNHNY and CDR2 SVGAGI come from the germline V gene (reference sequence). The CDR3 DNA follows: TGTGCCAGCAGGGCCCAAAAACCCCAAGAGACCCAGTACTTC. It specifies CASRAQKPQETQYF.

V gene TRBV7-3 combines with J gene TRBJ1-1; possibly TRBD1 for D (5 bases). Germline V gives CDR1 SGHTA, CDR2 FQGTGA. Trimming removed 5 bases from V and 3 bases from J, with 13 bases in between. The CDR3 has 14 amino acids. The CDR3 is CASSRGSEDTEAFF. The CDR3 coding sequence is TGTGCCAGCAGCCGGGGCTCCGAGGACACTGAAGCTTTCTTT.

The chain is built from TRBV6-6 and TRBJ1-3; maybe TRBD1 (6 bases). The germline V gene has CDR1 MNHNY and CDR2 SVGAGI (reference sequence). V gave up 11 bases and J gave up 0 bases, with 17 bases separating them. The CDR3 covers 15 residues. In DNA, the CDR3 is TGTGCCGCAAACGGGGGGCCTAACTCTGGAAACACCATATATTTT. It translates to CAANGGPNSGNTIYF.

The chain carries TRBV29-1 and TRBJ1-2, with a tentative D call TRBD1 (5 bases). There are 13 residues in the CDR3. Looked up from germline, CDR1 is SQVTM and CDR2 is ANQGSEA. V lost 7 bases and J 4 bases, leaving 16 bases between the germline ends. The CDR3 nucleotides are TGCAGCGCCCGACGGGGGGAGGGCTATGGCTACACCTTC. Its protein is CSARRGEGYGYTF. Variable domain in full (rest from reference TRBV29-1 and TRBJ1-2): SAVISQKPSRDICQRGTSLTIQCQVDSQVTMMFWYRQQPGQSLTLIATANQGSEATYESGFVIDKFPISRPNLTFSTLTVSNMSPEDSSIYLCSARRGEGYGYTFGSGTRLTVV.

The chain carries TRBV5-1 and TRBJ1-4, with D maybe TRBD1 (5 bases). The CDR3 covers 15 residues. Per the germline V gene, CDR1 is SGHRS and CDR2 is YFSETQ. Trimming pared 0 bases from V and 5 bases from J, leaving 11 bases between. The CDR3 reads CASSLAPGTNEKLFF. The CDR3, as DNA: TGCGCCAGCAGCTTGGCACCGGGGACGAATGAAAAACTGTTTTTT.

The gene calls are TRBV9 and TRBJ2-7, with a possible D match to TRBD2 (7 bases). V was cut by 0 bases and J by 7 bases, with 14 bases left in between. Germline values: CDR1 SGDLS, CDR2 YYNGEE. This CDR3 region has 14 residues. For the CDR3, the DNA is TGTGCCAGCAGCGTAGCTGGGGGGGCCGGGGAGCAGTACTTC. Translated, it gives CASSVAGGAGEQYF.

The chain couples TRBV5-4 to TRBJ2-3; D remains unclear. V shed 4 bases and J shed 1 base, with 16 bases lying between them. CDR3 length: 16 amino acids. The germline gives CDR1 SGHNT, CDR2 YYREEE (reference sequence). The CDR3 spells CASSLISGIGTDTQYF. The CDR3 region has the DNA TGTGCCAGCAGCCTCATATCTGGGATTGGCACAGATACGCAGTATTTT.

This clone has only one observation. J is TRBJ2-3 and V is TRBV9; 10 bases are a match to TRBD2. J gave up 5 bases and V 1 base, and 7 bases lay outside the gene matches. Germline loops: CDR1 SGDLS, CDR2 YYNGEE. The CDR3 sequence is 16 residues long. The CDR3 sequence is CASSVLLAGGIDTQYF. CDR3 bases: TGTGCCAGCAGCGTACTTTTAGCGGGGGGCATAGATACGCAGTATTTT.

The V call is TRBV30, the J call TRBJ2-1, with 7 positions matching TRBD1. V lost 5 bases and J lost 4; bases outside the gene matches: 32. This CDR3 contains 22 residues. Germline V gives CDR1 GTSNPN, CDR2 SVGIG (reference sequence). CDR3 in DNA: TGTGCCTGGGGGGGTGGGACAGCTAAACCTCCTTATAGCCGAAAGGCATACAATGAGCAGTTCTTC. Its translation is CAWGGGTAKPPYSRKAYNEQFF. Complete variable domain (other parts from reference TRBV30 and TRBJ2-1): SQTIHQWPATLVQPVGSPLSLECTVEGTSNPNLYWYRQAAGRGLQLLFYSVGIGQISSEVPQNLSASRPQDRQFILSSKKLLLSDSGFYLCAWGGGTAKPPYSRKAYNEQFFGPGTRLTVL.

Here the CDR3 reads CASSELSRDKLPFF. For the CDR3, the DNA is TGTGCCAGCAGTGAACTTTCTCGGGACAAGCTCCCTTTCTTT. The chain joins TRBV25-1 to TRBJ1-1; weak D call: TRBD1 (6 bases). Germline lookup yields CDR1 MGHDK and CDR2 SYGVNS. The CDR3 contains 14 residues. Trimming pared 2 bases from V and 12 bases from J, leaving 19 bases between.

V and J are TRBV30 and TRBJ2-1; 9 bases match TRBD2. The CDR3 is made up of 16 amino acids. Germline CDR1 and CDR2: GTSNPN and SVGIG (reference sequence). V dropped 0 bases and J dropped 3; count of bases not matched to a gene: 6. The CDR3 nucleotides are TGTGCCTGGAGTGTACGAAGGACTAGCGACTACAATGAGCAGTTCTTC. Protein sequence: CAWSVRRTSDYNEQFF.

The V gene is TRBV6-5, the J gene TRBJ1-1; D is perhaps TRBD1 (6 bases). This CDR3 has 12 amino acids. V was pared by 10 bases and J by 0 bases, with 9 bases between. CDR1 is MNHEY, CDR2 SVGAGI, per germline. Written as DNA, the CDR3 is TGTGCCACTGGACAGCTGAACACTGAAGCTTTCTTT. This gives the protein CATGQLNTEAFF.

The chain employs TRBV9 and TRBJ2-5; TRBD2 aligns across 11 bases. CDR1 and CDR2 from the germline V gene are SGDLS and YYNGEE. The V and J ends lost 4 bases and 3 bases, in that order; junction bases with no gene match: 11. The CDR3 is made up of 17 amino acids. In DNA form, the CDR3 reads TGTGCCAGCAGCCCGTGGGGTAGCGGGAGGGATGAAGAGACCCAGTACTTC. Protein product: CASSPWGSGRDEETQYF. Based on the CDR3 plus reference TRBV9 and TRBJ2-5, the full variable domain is DSGVTQTPKHLITATGQRVTLRCSPRSGDLSVYWYQQSLDQGLQFLIQYYNGEERAKGNILERFSAQQFPDLHSELNLSSLELGDSALYFCASSPWGSGRDEETQYFGPGTRLLVL.

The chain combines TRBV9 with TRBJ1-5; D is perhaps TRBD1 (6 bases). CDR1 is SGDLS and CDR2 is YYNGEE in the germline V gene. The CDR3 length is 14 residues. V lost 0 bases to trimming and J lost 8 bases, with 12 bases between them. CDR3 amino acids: CASSVAGGREPQHF. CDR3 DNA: TGTGCCAGCAGCGTAGCCGGGGGCAGAGAGCCCCAGCATTTT.

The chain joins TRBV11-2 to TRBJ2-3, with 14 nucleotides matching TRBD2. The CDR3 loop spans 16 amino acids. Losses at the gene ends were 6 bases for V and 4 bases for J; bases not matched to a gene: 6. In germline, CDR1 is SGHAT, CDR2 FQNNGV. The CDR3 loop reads CASRIGTSGSPDTQYF. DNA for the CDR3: TGTGCCAGCAGAATCGGGACTAGCGGGAGTCCAGATACGCAGTATTTT.

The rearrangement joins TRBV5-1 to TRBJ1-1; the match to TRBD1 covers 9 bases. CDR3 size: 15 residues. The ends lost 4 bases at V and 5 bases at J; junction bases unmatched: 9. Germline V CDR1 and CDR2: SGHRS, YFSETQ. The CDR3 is CASSPGQGRITEAFF. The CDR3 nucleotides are TGCGCCAGCAGCCCCGGACAGGGGAGGATAACTGAAGCTTTCTTT.

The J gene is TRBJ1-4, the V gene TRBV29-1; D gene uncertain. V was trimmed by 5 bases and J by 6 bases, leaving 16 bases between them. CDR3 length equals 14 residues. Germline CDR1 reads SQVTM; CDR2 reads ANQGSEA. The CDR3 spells CSVYYLGSDEKLFF. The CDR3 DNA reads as TGCAGCGTTTACTATCTGGGAAGTGATGAAAAACTGTTTTTT.

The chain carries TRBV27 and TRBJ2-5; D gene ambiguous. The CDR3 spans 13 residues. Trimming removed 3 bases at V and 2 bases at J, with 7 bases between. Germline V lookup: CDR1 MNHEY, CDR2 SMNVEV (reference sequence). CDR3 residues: CASSFGDQETQYF. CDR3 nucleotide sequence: TGTGCCAGCAGTTTCGGCGATCAAGAGACCCAGTACTTC.

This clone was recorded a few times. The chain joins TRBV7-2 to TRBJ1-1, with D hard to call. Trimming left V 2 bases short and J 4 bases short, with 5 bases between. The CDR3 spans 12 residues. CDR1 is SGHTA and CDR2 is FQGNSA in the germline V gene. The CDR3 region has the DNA TGTGCCAGCAGCTTATTTGGCACTGAAGCTTTCTTT. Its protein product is CASSLFGTEAFF.

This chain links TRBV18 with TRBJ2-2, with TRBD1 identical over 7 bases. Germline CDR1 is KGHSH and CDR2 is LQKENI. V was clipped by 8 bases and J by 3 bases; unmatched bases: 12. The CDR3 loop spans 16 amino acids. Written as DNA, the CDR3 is TGTGCCAGCGGACAAGCCGGGACAGAATACACCGGGGAGCTGTTTTTT. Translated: CASGQAGTEYTGELFF.

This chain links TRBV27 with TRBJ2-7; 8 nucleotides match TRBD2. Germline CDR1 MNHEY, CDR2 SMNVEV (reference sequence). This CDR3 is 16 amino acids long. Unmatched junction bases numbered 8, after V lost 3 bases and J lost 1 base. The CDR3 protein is CASSLTVASGSYEQYF. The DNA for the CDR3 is TGTGCCAGCAGTTTGACGGTGGCTAGCGGGTCCTACGAGCAGTACTTC.

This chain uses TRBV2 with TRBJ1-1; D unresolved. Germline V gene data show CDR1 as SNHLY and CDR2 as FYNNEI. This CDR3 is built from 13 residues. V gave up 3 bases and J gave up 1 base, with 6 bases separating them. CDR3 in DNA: TGTGCCAGCAGTGATCAATGGAACACTGAAGCTTTCTTT. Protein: CASSDQWNTEAFF. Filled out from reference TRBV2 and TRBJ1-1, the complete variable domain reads EPEVTQTPSHQVTQMGQEVILRCVPISNHLYFYWYRQILGQKVEFLVSFYNNEISEKSEIFDDQFSVERPDGSNFTLKIRSTKLEDSAMYFCASSDQWNTEAFFGQGTRLTVV.

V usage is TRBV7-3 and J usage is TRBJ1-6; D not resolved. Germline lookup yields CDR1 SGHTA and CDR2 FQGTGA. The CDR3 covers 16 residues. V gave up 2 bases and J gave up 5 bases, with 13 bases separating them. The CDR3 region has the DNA TGTGCCAGCAGCTTACTGGGCAGACATGATAATTCACCCCTCCACTTT. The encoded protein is CASSLLGRHDNSPLHF.

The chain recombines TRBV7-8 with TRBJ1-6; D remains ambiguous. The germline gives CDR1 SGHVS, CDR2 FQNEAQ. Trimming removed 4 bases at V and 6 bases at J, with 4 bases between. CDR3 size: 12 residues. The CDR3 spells CASSWANSPLHF. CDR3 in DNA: TGTGCCAGCAGCTGGGCTAATTCACCCCTCCACTTT.

In nucleotides, the CDR3 is TGTGCCAGCAGCTTAGCACCCGTCCAAATCCGGAGAAACACCATATATTTT. Its translation: CASSLAPVQIRRNTIYF. The chain employs TRBV7-2 and TRBJ1-3; the D is unclear. V shed 0 bases and J shed 5 bases, with 17 bases lying between them. CDR1 SGHTA and CDR2 FQGNSA come from the germline V gene. This CDR3 contains 17 residues.